The 9 T cell receptor beta chains in this list originate from one sample, sequenced in a study of shared clonotypes between healthy human individuals. Sequenced by immunoSEQ multiplex PCR; TCRdb stores in-frame clones only, minus some. This sample yields hundreds of thousands of clones, of which just over 90% are seen a single time; about a quarter belongs to the top ten. Positive CCR7 selection of CD45RO-negative cells yielded the naive CD8 cells, and terminally differentiated effector memory CD45RA+ cells were excluded. The sample consisted of naive CD8+ T cells sorted from blood. These receptor sequences come from a man aged 30 to 39 in good health.

The chain has TRBV6-6 and TRBJ2-3; D is perhaps TRBD2 (6 bases). The germline V and J ends were trimmed by 0 bases and 6 bases, with 13 bases remaining between them. The CDR3 spans 15 residues. CDR1 MNHNY and CDR2 SVGAGI come from the germline V gene (reference sequence). CDR3 DNA sequence: TGTGCCAGCAGTTACTCGAAGGAGGGCCCTGATACGCAGTATTTT. It encodes CASSYSKEGPDTQYF.

The chain carries TRBV27 and TRBJ2-4; D is unclear. Germline CDR1 and CDR2: MNHEY and SMNVEV (reference sequence). Trimming took off 5 bases at V and 1 base at J, with 6 bases between the two ends. This CDR3 spans 13 amino acids. The CDR3 is CASSPKAKNIQYF. DNA for the CDR3: TGTGCCAGCAGTCCCAAGGCCAAAAACATTCAGTACTTC.

The V and J genes are TRBV5-5 and TRBJ2-7, with TRBD1 as a possible D gene (5 bases). The CDR3 contains 16 residues. Germline loops: CDR1 SGHKS, CDR2 YYEKEE (reference sequence). Trimming left V 3 bases short and J 5 bases short, with 21 bases between. This chain's CDR3 is CASSWVQAFRADEQYF. Here the CDR3 DNA reads TGTGCCAGCAGCTGGGTCCAGGCCTTCAGGGCTGACGAGCAGTACTTC.

Only a few counts were recorded for this clone. The CDR3: CASRGRQHSNQPQHF. The CDR3 DNA is TGTGCCAGTAGGGGCAGACAGCATAGCAATCAGCCCCAGCATTTT. V is TRBV19 and J is TRBJ1-5; D is perhaps TRBD1 (5 bases). There are 15 residues in the CDR3. V was shortened by 6 bases and J by 0 bases, with 12 bases between the two germline ends. In germline, CDR1 is LNHDA, CDR2 SQIVND (reference sequence).

The V call is TRBV27, the J call TRBJ2-3; the D gene could be TRBD1 or TRBD2 (5 bases each). CDR1 is MNHEY, CDR2 SMNVEV, per germline (reference sequence). The CDR3 totals 16 residues. V lost 6 bases, J lost 1 base, and 17 bases lay in between. The chain's CDR3 is CASSLDPGTRTDTQYF. CDR3 coding DNA: TGTGCCAGCAGCTTAGATCCGGGGACCCGCACAGATACGCAGTATTTT.

V and J are TRBV28 and TRBJ1-4; no clear D. The germline V gene encodes CDR1 MDHEN and CDR2 SYDVKM. Trimming pared 1 base from V and 0 bases from J, leaving 21 bases between. This CDR3 spans 20 amino acids. CDR3 sequence: CASSLSAPRYSVATNEKLFF. CDR3 nucleotides: TGTGCCAGCAGTTTATCCGCCCCGCGGTATTCTGTCGCAACTAATGAAAAACTGTTTTTT.

The chain has TRBV18 and TRBJ2-5; no reliable D call. This CDR3 contains 12 residues. Germline assignment: CDR1 KGHSH and CDR2 LQKENI. Trimming shortened V by 0 bases and J by 5 bases, and 4 bases separated the two germline ends. The CDR3 sequence is CASSPPDETQYF. The CDR3 DNA reads TGTGCCAGCTCACCACCGGACGAGACCCAGTACTTC.

This chain links TRBV5-6 with TRBJ1-1; TRBD1 matches 9 bases. This CDR3 is built from 17 residues. Germline-derived CDR1 and CDR2 are SGHDT and YYEEEE. J gave up 4 bases and V 4 bases, and 14 bases lay outside the gene matches. In nucleotides, the CDR3 is TGTGCCAGCAGCCCCGCCGGGACAGGGTACGGTCGCACTGAAGCTTTCTTT. This translates into CASSPAGTGYGRTEAFF.

This chain connects TRBV28 to TRBJ1-1; D remains ambiguous. V lost 3 bases to trimming and J lost 0 bases, with 14 bases between them. Germline V lookup: CDR1 MDHEN, CDR2 SYDVKM. The CDR3 is 16 amino acids. This CDR3 is CASSFDEESMNTEAFF. The CDR3 region has the DNA TGTGCCAGCAGTTTTGATGAGGAATCCATGAACACTGAAGCTTTCTTT.